This T cell receptor beta chain is drawn from a study of shared clonotypes between healthy human individuals. Study-wide context: Per-donor plates numbered three CD4 naive, three CD4 memory, two CD8 naive and one CD8 memory.

Germline-derived CDR1 and CDR2 are SGHRS and YFSETQ. V dropped 0 bases and J dropped 11 bases, with 15 bases sitting between them. CDR3 length: 14 amino acids. Profiling relied on immunoSEQ multiplex PCR, and the TCRdb table lists in-frame clones only, not all of them. The table lists 600,000 to 750,000 clones, approximately 75% of them singletons, with around 1.8% in the top ten. Sequencing was performed on memory CD4+ T cells sorted from blood. The subset here: CD45RA-negative fraction. The J gene is TRBJ2-4, the V gene TRBV5-1; D is unresolved. This TCR derives from a woman aged 25 to 39 in good health. CDR3 residues: CASSLGPSEEFQYF. CDR3 DNA: TGCGCCAGCAGCTTGGGACCGTCCGAGGAATTTCAGTACTTC.